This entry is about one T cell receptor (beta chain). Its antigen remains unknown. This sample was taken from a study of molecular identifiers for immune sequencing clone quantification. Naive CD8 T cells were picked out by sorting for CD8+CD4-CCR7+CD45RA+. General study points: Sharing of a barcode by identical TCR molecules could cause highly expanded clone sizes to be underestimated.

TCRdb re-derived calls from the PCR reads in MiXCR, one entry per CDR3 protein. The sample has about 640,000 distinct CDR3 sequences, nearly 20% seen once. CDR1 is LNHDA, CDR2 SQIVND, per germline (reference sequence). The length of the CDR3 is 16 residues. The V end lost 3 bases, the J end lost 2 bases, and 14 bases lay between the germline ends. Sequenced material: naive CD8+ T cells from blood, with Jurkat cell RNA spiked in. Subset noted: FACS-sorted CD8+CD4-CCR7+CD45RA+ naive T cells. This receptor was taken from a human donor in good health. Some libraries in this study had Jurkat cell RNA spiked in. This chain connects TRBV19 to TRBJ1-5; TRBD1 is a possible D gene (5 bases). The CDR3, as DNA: TGTGCCAGTAGTATGGGGACCCGTGGAGGCAATCAGCCCCAGCATTTT. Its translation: CASSMGTRGGNQPQHF.